This passage covers 22 T cell receptor beta chains from one sample sequenced in a study of T cells in Graves' hyperthyroidism and ophthalmopathy (dated by TCRdb to the late 2010s). The method was multiplex PCR. Sequencing used an Illumina HiSeq 2000. The TCR beta CDR3 regions were amplified from RNA transcripts. For the first round of RT-PCR on the TCR CDR3, the HTBI primer set was used together with the Qiagen OneStep RT-PCR kit. TCRdb trimmed the raw reads at Q25, called clones with MiXCR and kept productive beta chains. Here each entry gathers all rows of one CDR3 protein and keeps the most common genes and DNA. The sample table holds about 640,000 distinct CDR3 sequences, of which about a fifth were seen once. 30% to 40% of the sample belongs to the ten largest clones. The sequencing sample was made of blood. The receptor source for this set is a man aged 25-45 years with Graves' ophthalmopathy.

The chain links TRBV10-3 to TRBJ2-7, with unresolved D. Germline V gene sequence: CDR1 ENHRY, CDR2 SYGVKD. This CDR3 has 16 amino acids. V lost 4 bases, J lost 5 bases, and 21 bases lay in between. The CDR3 region is CAISGISDWANHEQYF. For the CDR3, the DNA is TGTGCCATCAGTGGCATATCTGACTGGGCCAACCACGAGCAGTACTTC.

This clonotype occurred a few times. The CDR3, as DNA: TGTGCCAGCAGCCAGGGGCTGACGAACACTGAAGCTTTCTTT. Translation gives CASSQGLTNTEAFF. The V gene is TRBV3-1, the J gene TRBJ1-1; perhaps TRBD1 as D (5 bases). The germline CDR1 and CDR2 sequences are LGHDT and YNNKEL (reference sequence). The CDR3 extends over 14 amino acids. Trimming took off 3 bases at V and 1 base at J, with 9 bases between the two ends.

This clonotype showed up many times. The rearrangement uses TRBV2 and TRBJ2-7; possibly TRBD1 for D (5 bases). The CDR3 loop spans 14 amino acids. V was pared by 3 bases and J by 5 bases, with 14 bases between. Germline CDR1 SNHLY, CDR2 FYNNEI. CDR3 in amino acids: CASSDQGSYHEQYF. CDR3 nucleotides: TGTGCCAGCAGTGATCAGGGAAGTTACCACGAGCAGTACTTC. The full variable domain, rest sourced from reference TRBV2 and TRBJ2-7, is EPEVTQTPSHQVTQMGQEVILRCVPISNHLYFYWYRQILGQKVEFLVSFYNNEISEKSEIFDDQFSVERPDGSNFTLKIRSTKLEDSAMYFCASSDQGSYHEQYFGPGTRLTVT.

This clonotype was observed a few times. This chain connects TRBV6-1 to TRBJ2-7, with D possibly being TRBD1 (6 bases). Germline CDR1 and CDR2: MNHNS and SASEGT. This CDR3 is 14 amino acids long. Trimming pared 5 bases from V and 3 bases from J, leaving 14 bases between. CDR3 protein: CASSSPGHHYEQYF. In nucleotides, the CDR3 is TGTGCCAGCAGTTCGCCGGGACACCACTACGAGCAGTACTTC.

This clonotype was counted at least ten times. The chain joins TRBV20-1 to TRBJ2-5, with a weak D call TRBD2 (6 bases). V lost 0 bases, J lost 1 base, and 15 bases lay in between. This CDR3 has 16 amino acids. Per the germline V gene, CDR1 is DFQATT and CDR2 is SNEGSKA (reference sequence). CDR3 residues: CSARDLRRTTQETQYF. The CDR3 bases are TGCAGTGCTAGAGATCTACGCCGGACTACCCAAGAGACCCAGTACTTC.

The V and J genes are TRBV28 and TRBJ2-5, with D uncertain. Germline V gives CDR1 MDHEN, CDR2 SYDVKM. The CDR3 covers 13 residues. Trimming cost V 10 bases and J 5 bases, with 17 bases left between them. In DNA, the CDR3 is TGTGCCACCACCCTCGCGTCCTTGGAGACCCAGTACTTC. Amino acid sequence: CATTLASLETQYF.

This clonotype has a handful of counts. This rearrangement joins TRBV12-3 or TRBV12-4 to TRBJ2-1, with 7 bases lining up with TRBD2. V lost 1 base to trimming and J lost 2 bases; unmatched junction nucleotides: 2. The CDR3 is made up of 15 amino acids. CDR3: CASSLVSGAYNEQFF. In DNA, the CDR3 is TGTGCCAGCAGTTTAGTAAGCGGGGCCTACAATGAGCAGTTCTTC.

The chain recombines TRBV7-9 with TRBJ2-1, with 9 bases that match TRBD2. J gave up 6 bases and V 5 bases, and 8 bases lay outside the gene matches. This CDR3 contains 15 residues. CDR1 is SEHNR and CDR2 is FQNEAQ in the germline V gene (reference sequence). The CDR3 spells CASSPSGGLANEQFF. CDR3 DNA sequence: TGTGCCAGCAGCCCCAGCGGGGGGCTCGCCAATGAGCAGTTCTTC. Full variable domain (missing parts from reference TRBV7-9 and TRBJ2-1): DTGVSQNPRHKITKRGQNVTFRCDPISEHNRLYWYRQTLGQGPEFLTYFQNEAQLEKSRLLSDRFSAERPKGSFSTLEIQRTEQGDSAMYLCASSPSGGLANEQFFGPGTRLTVL.

This clonotype was picked up many times. The chain couples TRBV4-1 to TRBJ1-1, with no clear D. Trimming took off 1 base at V and 4 bases at J, with 10 bases between the two ends. This CDR3 is built from 14 residues. Germline CDR1 and CDR2: MGHRA and YSYEKL. The DNA for the CDR3 is TGCGCCAGCAGCCAAGTCCGGGCGCGCACTGAAGCTTTCTTT. It yields the protein CASSQVRARTEAFF.

The CDR3 loop is CSVGKTGGYEQYF. The CDR3 DNA is TGCAGCGTTGGAAAGACAGGGGGCTACGAGCAGTACTTC. This chain joins TRBV29-1 and TRBJ2-7; 9 bases fit TRBD1. Germline V gene sequence: CDR1 SQVTM, CDR2 ANQGSEA. J gave up 3 bases and V 4 bases, and 4 bases lay outside the gene matches. The length of the CDR3 is 13 residues.

The chain's CDR3 is CSAREGNSNTQYF. The CDR3 nucleotides read TGCAGTGCTAGAGAAGGCAACTCTAATACGCAGTATTTT. The genes are TRBV20-1 and TRBJ2-3; no clear D gene. The germline gives CDR1 DFQATT, CDR2 SNEGSKA (reference sequence). Trimming removed 0 bases at V and 7 bases at J, with 11 bases between. CDR3 length: 13 residues.

This clonotype has a count of ten or more. The chain links TRBV5-1 to TRBJ2-1, with TRBD1 as a possible D gene (6 bases). Germline CDR1 is SGHRS and CDR2 is YFSETQ. The CDR3 has 15 amino acids. The V end was cut by 1 base, the J end by 0 bases, with 8 bases between. This CDR3 reads CASSLPGHSYNEQFF. The CDR3 DNA is TGCGCCAGCAGCTTGCCGGGACACTCCTACAATGAGCAGTTCTTC.

This clonotype came up many times. The chain recombines TRBV27 with TRBJ1-2; tentative D call: TRBD1 (5 bases). V was cut by 1 base and J by 4 bases, with 10 bases left in between. This CDR3 has 14 amino acids. The germline V gene encodes CDR1 MNHEY and CDR2 SMNVEV (reference sequence). The CDR3 loop reads CASSLYRGSYGYTF. DNA for the CDR3: TGTGCCAGCAGTTTATATCGGGGCAGCTATGGCTACACCTTC.

CDR3: CASSYRDRAPTEQYF. CDR3 in DNA: TGTGCCAGCAGTTACAGGGACAGGGCGCCTACGGAGCAGTACTTC. The chain has TRBV6-2 or TRBV6-3 and TRBJ2-7; 9 nucleotides align to TRBD1. CDR3 length: 15 amino acids. Germline CDR1 is MNHEY and CDR2 is SVGEGT. The junction had 9 bases not matched to a gene; V was cut back by 2 bases and J by 7 bases.

This clonotype has more than one count but fewer than ten. V is TRBV4-2 and J is TRBJ2-1; D may be TRBD1 or TRBD2 (5 bases each). V gave up 5 bases and J gave up 8 bases, with 22 bases separating them. Per the germline V gene, CDR1 is LGHNA and CDR2 is YNFKEQ. The CDR3 length is 16 residues. The CDR3 nucleotides are TGTGCCAGCAGCAAATTAGGTGGGACGGCGATTCATGAGCAGTTCTTC. This translates into CASSKLGGTAIHEQFF.

The chain uses TRBV5-6 and TRBJ1-1; no definite D call. With 2 bases removed from V and 3 bases from J, the gap between germline ends came to 11 bases. This CDR3 region has 14 residues. Germline V gene data show CDR1 as SGHDT and CDR2 as YYEEEE. DNA of the CDR3: TGTGCCAGCAGCTTCGGACCAGCGGACACTGAAGCTTTCTTT. This encodes CASSFGPADTEAFF.

This clonotype was picked up one time. The junction departs from the called germline gene at one end, perhaps through a read error. The chain is built from TRBV24-1 and TRBJ2-7, with TRBD2 identical over 13 bases. Germline values: CDR1 KGHDR, CDR2 SFDVKD. There are 16 residues in the CDR3. The CDR3 region has the DNA TGTGCCACCAGCTTCCCGGGACTAGCGGGATACTACGAGCAGCACTTC. Its protein is CATSFPGLAGYYEQHF.

This rearrangement joins TRBV28 to TRBJ1-4; maybe TRBD1 (5 bases). The CDR3 is made up of 14 amino acids. CDR1 and CDR2 (germline): MDHEN, SYDVKM. V was cut by 8 bases and J by 7 bases, with 17 bases left in between. The CDR3 is CASSSPGGSEKLFF. The DNA for the CDR3 is TGTGCCAGCTCATCCCCGGGGGGGAGTGAAAAACTGTTTTTT. Variable domain in full (rest from reference TRBV28 and TRBJ1-4): DVKVTQSSRYLVKRTGEKVFLECVQDMDHENMFWYRQDPGLGLRLIYFSYDVKMKEKGDIPEGYSVSREKKERFSLILESASTNQTSMYLCASSSPGGSEKLFFGSGTQLSVL.

The V and J genes are TRBV19 and TRBJ2-7, with TRBD1 matching 7 bases. CDR1 is LNHDA, CDR2 SQIVND, per germline (reference sequence). The CDR3 extends over 17 amino acids. V trimming: 4 bases; J trimming: 0 bases; junction bases outside the gene matches: 12. For the CDR3, the DNA is TGTGCCAGTAGTACCTCTGCACCGGGACAGAGCTCCTACGAGCAGTACTTC. Encoded protein: CASSTSAPGQSSYEQYF.

This clonotype has more than one count but fewer than ten. V and J are TRBV6-1 and TRBJ1-6; maybe TRBD1 (5 bases). The V gene's germline CDR1 is MNHNS and CDR2 SASEGT. With 7 bases removed from V and 7 bases from J, the gap between germline ends came to 14 bases. The CDR3 is made up of 14 amino acids. CDR3 residues: CASIGGLLNSPLHF. CDR3 sequence (DNA): TGTGCCAGCATCGGGGGACTCCTAAATTCACCCCTCCACTTT.

This chain links TRBV7-2 with TRBJ2-3; 9 nucleotides line up with TRBD2. The J segment lost 6 bases and the V segment lost 1 base, leaving 14 bases of the junction unmatched. The CDR3 spans 18 residues. CDR1 is SGHTA and CDR2 is FQGNSA in the germline V gene. The CDR3 DNA follows: TGTGCCAGCAGCTTAGAGGCGAGGGCTAGCGGGATTTGGGATACGCAGTATTTT. Residues: CASSLEARASGIWDTQYF.

The rearrangement joins TRBV19 to TRBJ1-1, with TRBD1 as a possible D gene (5 bases). Trimming removed 3 bases from V and 0 bases from J, with 8 bases in between. Germline values: CDR1 LNHDA, CDR2 SQIVND (reference sequence). This CDR3 has 14 residues. CDR3 DNA sequence: TGTGCCAGTAGTATTCAGGGAGTGAACACTGAAGCTTTCTTT. This sequence encodes CASSIQGVNTEAFF.